This is a list of T cell receptor beta chains from one sample in a study of blood T cell repertoires in COVID-19. Profiled with immunoSEQ multiplex PCR; TCRdb holds only in-frame clones, not every one. Of approximately 190,000 clones listed, roughly 88% are singletons. The sequenced material came from peripheral blood. Receptors were obtained from a woman aged 40 to 50 who had recovered from COVID-19. Both conserved end residues are part of each CDR3. A D gene is named only where the DNA matches it firmly. Clone size is given for some rows only: seen once, a few or many times, or a class if the clone is expanded.

NA | TRBJ1-1 | NA | TRBV7-2 | TGTGCCAGCAGCTTAGACAGGAACACTGAAGCTTTCTTT | CASSLDRNTEAFF
NA | TRBJ2-2 | NA | TRBV5-6 | TGTGCCAGCAGCTGGAGGGTCGGGTCCCTATGGGGCACCGGGGAGCTGTTTTTT | CASSWRVGSLWGTGELFF
NA | TRBJ2-7 | NA | TRBV6-1 | TGTGCCAGCAGTCCCCGACAGGAGTCCTACGAGCAGTACTTC | CASSPRQESYEQYF
NA | TRBJ2-1 | NA | TRBV10-3 | TGTGCCATCAGTGAGGTTAGTAGCTCCTACAATGAGCAGTTCTTC | CAISEVSSSYNEQFF
NA | TRBJ2-1 | NA | TRBV3-1/TRBV3-2 | TGTGCCAGCAGCCAAGATAAAGTTACAGGAATCTCCTACAATGAGCAGTTCTTC | CASSQDKVTGISYNEQFF
NA | TRBJ1-2 | NA | TRBV25-1 | TGTGCCAGCAGTCCGGTCGGGGCTAACTATGGCTACACCTTC | CASSPVGANYGYTF
TRBD1 | TRBJ1-5 | NA | TRBV5-6 | TGTGCCAGCAGCAGCACAGGGGGCTCGGGTCAGCCCCAGCATTTT | CASSSTGGSGQPQHF
TRBD2 | TRBJ2-7 | NA | TRBV6-1 | TGTGCCAGCAGTGAAAGCGGGAACCTCTACGAGCAGTACTTC | CASSESGNLYEQYF
NA | TRBJ2-5 | NA | TRBV11-1 | TGTGCCAGCAGTAACAGGGACCAAGAGACCCAGTACTTC | CASSNRDQETQYF
TRBD1 | TRBJ1-6 | NA | TRBV6-6 | TGTGCCAGCAGTCCACGGGACAGGACTAGCTCCTATAATTCACCCCTCCACTTT | CASSPRDRTSSYNSPLHF
TRBD2 | TRBJ2-5 | NA | TRBV7-6 | TGTGCCAGCAGCTTAGGCTGGACTAGCGGGTACCCAGAGACCCAGTACTTC | CASSLGWTSGYPETQYF
NA | TRBJ1-3 | once | TRBV7-9 | TGTGCCAGCAGCTTTCCCGGTTCTCCTGGAAACACCATATATTTT | CASSFPGSPGNTIYF
TRBD1 | TRBJ1-5 | NA | TRBV7-9 | TGTGCCAGCAGCTTAGAGGGACAGGGGGCGAGTCAGCCCCAGCATTTT | CASSLEGQGASQPQHF
TRBD2 | TRBJ2-1 | NA | TRBV27 | TGTGCCAGCAGTCAACCGGGACTAGCGGCCCTGGGTGAGCAGTTCTTC | CASSQPGLAALGEQFF
TRBD2 | TRBJ2-2 | few | TRBV29-1 | TGCAGCGGACAGCTACCGTTGGCGGGAGAGTCCACCGGGGAGCTGTTTTTT | CSGQLPLAGESTGELFF
TRBD2 | TRBJ2-3 | NA | TRBV6-2/TRBV6-3 | TGTGCCAGCAGCCTGGGACTAGCGGGAAGCACAGATACGCAGTATTTT | CASSLGLAGSTDTQYF
TRBD1 | TRBJ1-6 | NA | TRBV6-5 | TGTGCCAGCAGGGGACAGGAACCTTCACCCCTCCACTTT | CASRGQEPSPLHF
TRBD2 | TRBJ2-5 | NA | TRBV7-9 | TGTGCCAGCAGCTTATCCTCAGCGGGACTAATACAAGAGACCCAGTACTTC | CASSLSSAGLIQETQYF
TRBD2 | TRBJ2-5 | once | TRBV19 | TGTGCCAGTAGTACCCTGTGGGGGGGGACTACGGGCGAGACCCAGTACTTC | CASSTLWGGTTGETQYF
NA | TRBJ2-3 | NA | TRBV12-5 | TGTGCTAGTGGTTTGGACCTTAGACAGGCAACAGATACGCAGTATTTT | CASGLDLRQATDTQYF
TRBD1 | TRBJ1-2 | NA | TRBV5-1 | TGCGCCAGCCGCCCCGGACAGGGTGGCTATGGCTACACCTTC | CASRPGQGGYGYTF
TRBD2 | TRBJ2-2 | NA | TRBV5-4 | TGTGCCAGCAGCTTTGTGGTAGCGGGAATAAACACCGGGGAGCTGTTTTTT | CASSFVVAGINTGELFF
TRBD1 | TRBJ1-1 | NA | TRBV7-2 | TGTGCCAGCAGCCTCAAGACAGGGTGGAACACTGAAGCTTTCTTT | CASSLKTGWNTEAFF
NA | TRBJ2-1 | NA | TRBV2 | TGTGCCAGCCAGGGCGAATATGAGCAGTTCTTC | CASQGEYEQFF
TRBD1 | TRBJ1-4 | NA | TRBV2 | TGTGCCAGCAGTGATGAACTGGGACAGGGGTTTTTT | CASSDELGQGFF
NA | TRBJ2-1 | once | TRBV30 | TGTGCCTGGAGTATTGGCGGGGATTTGAATGAGCAGTTCTTC | CAWSIGGDLNEQFF
TRBD2 | TRBJ2-3 | NA | TRBV24-1 | TGTGCCACCAGTGACGGACTAGCGGGAGATTTTCATACGCAGTATTTT | CATSDGLAGDFHTQYF
NA | TRBJ2-1 | NA | TRBV14 | TGTGCCAGCAGCCAAGGGAGCTACAATGAGCAGTTCTTC | CASSQGSYNEQFF
NA | TRBJ1-5 | few | TRBV19 | TGTGCCACCAGGGGAACGGGTCAGCCCCAGCATTTT | CATRGTGQPQHF
NA | TRBJ2-7 | NA | TRBV7-9 | TGTGCCAGCAGTTTTGGCCAAAGGGGCTACGAGCAGTACTTC | CASSFGQRGYEQYF
TRBD1 | TRBJ1-5 | NA | TRBV5-5 | TGTGCCAGCAGCTGGACAGGGGGCGGCAATCAGCCCCAGCATTTT | CASSWTGGGNQPQHF
NA | TRBJ2-7 | few | TRBV6-6 | TGTGCCAGCAGCCATACTGTATACTACGAGCAGTACTTC | CASSHTVYYEQYF
TRBD2 | TRBJ2-7 | few | TRBV18 | TGTGCCAGCTCACTACTAGCGGGAGGGGAGCAGTACTTC | CASSLLAGGEQYF
TRBD2 | TRBJ2-7 | NA | TRBV9 | TGTGCCAGCAGCGTAGGTGGTACAGCGGGGGACTACGAGCAGTACTTC | CASSVGGTAGDYEQYF
NA | TRBJ1-2 | NA | TRBV7-8 | TGTGCCAGCAGCTTAGTACCGCAGGGAAATGGCTACACCTTC | CASSLVPQGNGYTF
NA | TRBJ1-2 | NA | TRBV4-3 | TGCGCCAGCAGCCAAGGATTTTCAGGGGACTATGGCTACACCTTC | CASSQGFSGDYGYTF
TRBD2 | TRBJ2-3 | NA | TRBV5-6 | TGTGCCAGCGGATCCTTGGGACTAGCGGGAGCAGATACGCAGTATTTT | CASGSLGLAGADTQYF
NA | TRBJ1-2 | NA | TRBV6-5 | TGTGCCAGCAGGGGTGGAGCAATCTATGGCTACACCTTC | CASRGGAIYGYTF
TRBD1 | TRBJ2-5 | NA | TRBV30 | TGTGCCTGGGCGACAGGGAATGGCCAAGAGACCCAGTACTTC | CAWATGNGQETQYF
TRBD1 | TRBJ2-2 | once | TRBV9 | TGTGCCAGCAGGGGAGGGACAGGGGTCACCGGGGAGCTGTTTTTT | CASRGGTGVTGELFF
NA | TRBJ1-4 | NA | TRBV5-1 | TGCGCCAGCAGCTTTGCGCAGGTCTCAACTAATGAAAAACTGTTTTTT | CASSFAQVSTNEKLFF
NA | TRBJ2-3 | NA | TRBV28 | TGTGCCAGCCTTACTCGACAGGCTAGCACAGATACGCAGTATTTT | CASLTRQASTDTQYF
TRBD2 | TRBJ2-7 | NA | TRBV6-2/TRBV6-3 | TGTGCCAGCAGTTACTCCGGGACTAGCGGACCAAGGAGCTCCTACGAGCAGTACTTC | CASSYSGTSGPRSSYEQYF
TRBD2 | TRBJ2-5 | NA | TRBV5-6 | TGTGCCAGCAGCCCTGAGACTAGCGGGGAGACCCAGTACTTC | CASSPETSGETQYF
NA | TRBJ1-6 | NA | TRBV5-1 | TGCGCCAGCAGCTTGGTAGGGGTAGGGAATTCACCCCTCCACTTT | CASSLVGVGNSPLHF
NA | TRBJ2-7 | NA | TRBV28 | TGTGCCAGCAGTTTGGGCCTCGCGCAGTACTTC | CASSLGLAQYF
NA | TRBJ2-1 | NA | TRBV14 | TGTGCCAGCAGCCAAGAACGGGGGTGGGGTTCGGATGAGCAGTTCTTC | CASSQERGWGSDEQFF
NA | TRBJ1-5 | NA | TRBV21-1 | TGCGCCAGCAGCAAAGATCGGACAGGGGGTCAGCCCCAGCATTTT | CASSKDRTGGQPQHF
NA | TRBJ2-7 | once | TRBV4-3 | TGCGCCAGCAGCCAAGAGGGGGGGCCAGCCTACGAGCAGTACTTC | CASSQEGGPAYEQYF
TRBD1 | TRBJ2-7 | NA | TRBV28 | TGTGCCAGCGCCACCGTGTGGGGGACAGGGGTCTACGAGCAGTACTTC | CASATVWGTGVYEQYF
NA | TRBJ2-5 | NA | TRBV3-1/TRBV3-2 | TGTGCCAGCAGCCAAGTATCTGAGACCCAGTACTTC | CASSQVSETQYF
TRBD2 | TRBJ2-1 | NA | TRBV11-2 | TGTGCCAGCAGCTACGGACTAGCGGACTACAATGAGCAGTTCTTC | CASSYGLADYNEQFF
NA | TRBJ1-2 | NA | TRBV5-1 | TGCGCCAGCAGCTTGGACAGGGATGGCTACACCTTC | CASSLDRDGYTF
NA | TRBJ1-2 | NA | TRBV19 | TGTGCCAGTAGTATCGGACAGTCGGTGCACGGCTACACCTTC | CASSIGQSVHGYTF
TRBD1 | TRBJ1-1 | NA | TRBV19 | TGTGCCAGTAGTACCGATCTTCAGGGGGCAGGGAACACTGAAGCTTTCTTT | CASSTDLQGAGNTEAFF
NA | TRBJ1-2 | NA | TRBV6-5 | TGTGCCAGCAGTTACTGGAGGGCGGGCTATGGCTACACCTTC | CASSYWRAGYGYTF